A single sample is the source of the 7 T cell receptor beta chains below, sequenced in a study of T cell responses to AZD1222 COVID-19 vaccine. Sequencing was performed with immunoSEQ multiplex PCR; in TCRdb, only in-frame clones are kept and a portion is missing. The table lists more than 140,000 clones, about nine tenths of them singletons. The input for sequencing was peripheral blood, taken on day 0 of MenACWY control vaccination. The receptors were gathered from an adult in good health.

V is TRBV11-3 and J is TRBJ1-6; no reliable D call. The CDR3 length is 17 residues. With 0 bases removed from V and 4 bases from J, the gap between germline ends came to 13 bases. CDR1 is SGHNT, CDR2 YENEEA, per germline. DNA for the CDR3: TGTGCCAGCAGCTTAGATGGCCGCCGGGGATATAATTCACCCCTCCACTTT. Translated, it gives CASSLDGRRGYNSPLHF.

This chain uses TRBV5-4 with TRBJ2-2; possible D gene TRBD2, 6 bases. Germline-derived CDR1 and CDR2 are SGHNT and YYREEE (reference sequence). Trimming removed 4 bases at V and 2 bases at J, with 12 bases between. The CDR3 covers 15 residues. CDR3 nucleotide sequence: TGTGCCAGCAGCCTCGGGGGAGCAAACACCGGGGAGCTGTTTTTT. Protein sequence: CASSLGGANTGELFF.

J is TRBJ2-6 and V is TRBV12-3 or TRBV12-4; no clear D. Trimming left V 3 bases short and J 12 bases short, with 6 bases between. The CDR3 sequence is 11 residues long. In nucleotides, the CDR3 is TGTGCCAGCAGTTTTATGGGCGTCCTGACTTTC. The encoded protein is CASSFMGVLTF.

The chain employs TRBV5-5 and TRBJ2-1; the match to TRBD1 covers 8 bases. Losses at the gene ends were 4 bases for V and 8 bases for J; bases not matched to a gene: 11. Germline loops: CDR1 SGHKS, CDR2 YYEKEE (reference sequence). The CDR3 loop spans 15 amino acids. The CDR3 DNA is TGTGCCAGCAGCCTCGGGACAGGCCCCTGGGATGAGCAGTTCTTC. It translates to CASSLGTGPWDEQFF. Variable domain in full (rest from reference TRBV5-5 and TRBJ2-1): DAGVTQSPTHLIKTRGQQVTLRCSPISGHKSVSWYQQVLGQGPQFIFQYYEKEERGRGNFPDRFSARQFPNYSSELNVNALLLGDSALYLCASSLGTGPWDEQFFGPGTRLTVL.

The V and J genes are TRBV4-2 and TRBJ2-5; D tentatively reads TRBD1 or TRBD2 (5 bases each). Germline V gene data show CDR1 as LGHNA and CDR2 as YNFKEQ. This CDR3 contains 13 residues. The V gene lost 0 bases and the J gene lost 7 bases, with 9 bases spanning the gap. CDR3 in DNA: TGTGCCAGCAGCCAAGAAGGGGACCGGACCCAGTACTTC. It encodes CASSQEGDRTQYF.

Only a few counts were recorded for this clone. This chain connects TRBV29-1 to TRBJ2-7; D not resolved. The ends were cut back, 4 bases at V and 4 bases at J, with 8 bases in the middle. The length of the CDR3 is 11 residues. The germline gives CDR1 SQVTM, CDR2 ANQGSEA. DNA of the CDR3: TGCAGCGTTGGCGACAAGTACGAGCAGTACTTC. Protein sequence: CSVGDKYEQYF.

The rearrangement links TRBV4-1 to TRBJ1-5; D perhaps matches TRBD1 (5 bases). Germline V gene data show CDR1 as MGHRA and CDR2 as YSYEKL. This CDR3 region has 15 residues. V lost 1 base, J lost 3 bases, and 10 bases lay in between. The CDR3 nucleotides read TGCGCCAGCAGCCAAGGGGACGGATTCAATCAGCCCCAGCATTTT. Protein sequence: CASSQGDGFNQPQHF.